The clone carrying this T cell receptor (beta chain) was counted a few times. CDR1 and CDR2 (germline): SGHVS, FQNEAQ. The V gene end was trimmed by 4 bases and the J gene end by 5 bases; junction bases not matched to a gene: 17. The CDR3 is 18 residues long. These data come from a study of blood T cell repertoires in COVID-19. Study-level information: The United States, Italy and Spain supplied acute and convalescent COVID-19 samples. PBMCs, B-cell-depleted T cells, or T cells were the source of the cDNA or gDNA that made up the material.

Assay used: immunoSEQ multiplex PCR; TCRdb lists only in-frame clones, some missing. The table records roughly 91,000 clones, 76% of them present only once. Sequencing used peripheral blood. This sequence was found in a man between 65 and 80 years old with acute or convalescent COVID-19. The V and J genes are TRBV7-8 and TRBJ2-5; 9 bases are shared with TRBD1. The CDR3 spells CASSSPNRGPLDRETQYF. The CDR3 region has the DNA TGTGCCAGCAGCTCCCCAAACAGGGGGCCTTTGGATCGGGAGACCCAGTACTTC.